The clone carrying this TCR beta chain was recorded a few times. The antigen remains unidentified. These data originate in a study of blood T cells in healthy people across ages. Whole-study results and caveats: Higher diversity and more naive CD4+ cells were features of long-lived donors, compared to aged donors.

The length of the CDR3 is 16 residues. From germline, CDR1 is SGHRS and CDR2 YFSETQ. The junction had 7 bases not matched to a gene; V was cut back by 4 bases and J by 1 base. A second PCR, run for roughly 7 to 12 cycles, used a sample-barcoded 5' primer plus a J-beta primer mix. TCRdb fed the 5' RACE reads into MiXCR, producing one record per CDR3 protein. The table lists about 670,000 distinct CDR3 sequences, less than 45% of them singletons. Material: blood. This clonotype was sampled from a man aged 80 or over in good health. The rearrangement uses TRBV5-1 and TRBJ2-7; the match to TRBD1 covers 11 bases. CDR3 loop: CASSPVGQGGSYEQYF. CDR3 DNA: TGCGCCAGCAGCCCCGTGGGACAGGGGGGATCCTACGAGCAGTACTTC.